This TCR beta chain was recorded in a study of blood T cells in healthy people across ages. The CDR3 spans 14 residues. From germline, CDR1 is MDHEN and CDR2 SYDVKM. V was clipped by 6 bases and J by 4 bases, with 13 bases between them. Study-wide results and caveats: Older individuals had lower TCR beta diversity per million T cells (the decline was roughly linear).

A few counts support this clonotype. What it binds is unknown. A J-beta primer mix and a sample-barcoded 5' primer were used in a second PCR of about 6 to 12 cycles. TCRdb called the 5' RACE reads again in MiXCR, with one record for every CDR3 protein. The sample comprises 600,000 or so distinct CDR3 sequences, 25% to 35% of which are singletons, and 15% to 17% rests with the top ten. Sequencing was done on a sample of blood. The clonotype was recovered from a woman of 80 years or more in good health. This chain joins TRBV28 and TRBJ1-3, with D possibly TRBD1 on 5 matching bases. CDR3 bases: TGTGCCAGCAGCCAAGACAGTCGCGGAAACACCATATATTTT. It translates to CASSQDSRGNTIYF.